This entry describes one TCR beta chain. Which antigen it targets is not known. No qualities accompany the bases; no much larger clone lies one base away. The immunoSEQ Assay, a bias-controlled multiplex PCR, was used to amplify TCRbeta CDR3 regions from genomic DNA. From the authors' description of their analysis: The number of nucleated cells in each sample was estimated from the amplification of reference gene primers within the assay. Sequence reads were collapsed and filtered to measure the absolute abundance of every unique TCRbeta CDR3 rearrangement. For each sample, productive Simpson clonality was calculated as the square root of Simpson's diversity index over productive rearrangements. The source is immuneACCESS, and TCRdb retained only in-frame sequences with V and J called. Part of the clones is not carried over; for the studies checked, unresolved V genes explain less than half of this, and the remainder is unexplained. V and J calls and clone size come straight from that table; D and trimming were deduced from the DNA. Here the sample has 50,000 or so clones; 75% to 85% occur a single time. Over 15% of the sample rests with the top ten.

The sample is drawn from a study of blood T cell repertoires in COVID-19 (dated by TCRdb to 2018 to 2021). At the level of the whole study: Collaborator samples came from the United States, Italy and Spain and covered acute and convalescent phases of COVID-19. The material from the prospective study consisted of cDNA or gDNA derived from T cells, B-cell-depleted T cells, or PBMCs. The samples were drawn from the first 160 participants of the ongoing ImmuneRACE study and from 950 to 1,500 subjects provided by 6 global collaborators. The sample metadata nearly always contained a de-identified subject ID, COVID-19 status, age in years and sex. HLA class I and class II types, where available, came from metadata supplied by the sample provider rather than from assay-based typing. Deeply sampled blood TCRbeta repertoires from subjects exposed to, actively infected with, or recovered from COVID-19 were included in the dataset. A freely available public database, intended as a resource for researchers studying the immune response to SARS-CoV-2, is where the repertoires were released.

Broader findings and caveats from the paper: How much clinical and demographic metadata was included differed by source and by participant, and the metadata was provided uncurated.

CDR1 is given as KGHDR and CDR2 as SFDVKD, both from the germline V gene. Including the terminal cysteine and phenylalanine, the CDR3 comprises 16 residues. Of the read, only the CDR3 DNA is kept; its 48 bases are in frame from base 1. V and J are truncated by 5 bases and 0 bases respectively, leaving an intervening sequence of 15 bases. The collaborating institutions used their own protocols to collect whole blood in K2EDTA tubes. For TCRbeta analysis, collaborator samples were shipped as frozen whole blood, as isolated PBMCs, or as DNA extracted from either sample type. The receptor's source is a man aged 40-49 years with acute or convalescent COVID-19. The rearranged segments are TRBV24-1 and TRBJ1-1; the D gene identity is not certain. The source material was peripheral blood. CDR3 region: CATSGAPGTVNTEAFF. The base sequence is TGTGCCACCAGTGGCGCTCCGGGAACCGTGAACACTGAAGCTTTCTTT.